The subject of this entry is one TCR beta chain. Its cognate antigen is unknown. This specimen comes from a study of T cell clonotyping in hematopoietic cell transplantation. The V and J ends lost 5 bases and 0 bases respectively, with 14 bases between them. Germline V CDR1 and CDR2: MGHRA, YSYEKL. The CDR3 consists of 15 residues. Here immunoSEQ multiplex PCR was the method, and the copy in TCRdb shows in-frame clones only, minus some. This sample has about 16,000 clones, with about nine tenths found just once. Points from the study as a whole: CD4 and CD8 repertoire contributions could not be separated without sorting.

This sequence originates from a man aged 35 to 55 in good health. Some clones in this sample may be carry-over from other donors' samples. V is TRBV4-1 and J is TRBJ2-7; TRBD1 might be the D (7 bases). Specimen: peripheral blood mononuclear cells. CDR3 region: CASSERQGGSYEQYF. CDR3 in DNA: TGCGCCAGCAGCGAGAGGCAGGGGGGCTCCTACGAGCAGTACTTC.